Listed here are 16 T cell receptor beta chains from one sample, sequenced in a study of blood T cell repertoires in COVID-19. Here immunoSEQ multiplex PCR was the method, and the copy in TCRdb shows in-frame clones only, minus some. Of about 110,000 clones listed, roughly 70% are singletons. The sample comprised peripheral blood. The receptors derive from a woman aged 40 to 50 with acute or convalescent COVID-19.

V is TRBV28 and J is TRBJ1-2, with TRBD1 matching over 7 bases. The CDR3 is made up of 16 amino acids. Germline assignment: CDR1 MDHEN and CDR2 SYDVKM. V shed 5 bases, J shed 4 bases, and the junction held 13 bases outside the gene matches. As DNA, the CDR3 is TGTGCCAGCAGTCGATCGGCTACAGGGGCTGTCTATGGCTACACCTTC. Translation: CASSRSATGAVYGYTF.

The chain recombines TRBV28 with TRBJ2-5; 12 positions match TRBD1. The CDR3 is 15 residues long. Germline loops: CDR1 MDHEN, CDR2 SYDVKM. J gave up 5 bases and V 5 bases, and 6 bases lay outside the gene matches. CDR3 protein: CASSPGQGARETQYF. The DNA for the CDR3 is TGTGCCAGCAGTCCGGGACAGGGGGCGAGGGAGACCCAGTACTTC.

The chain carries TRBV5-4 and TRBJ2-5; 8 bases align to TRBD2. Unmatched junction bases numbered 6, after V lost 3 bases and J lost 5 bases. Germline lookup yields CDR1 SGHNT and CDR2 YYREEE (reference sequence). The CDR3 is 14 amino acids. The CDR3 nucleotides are TGTGCCAGCAGCTCCCCCGGGACTAGGGAGACCCAGTACTTC. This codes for CASSSPGTRETQYF.

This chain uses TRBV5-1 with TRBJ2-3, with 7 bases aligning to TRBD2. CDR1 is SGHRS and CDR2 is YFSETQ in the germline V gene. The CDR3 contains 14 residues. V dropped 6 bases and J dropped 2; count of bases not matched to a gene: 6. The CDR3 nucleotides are TGCGCCAGCAACCGGGGGGAAGACACAGATACGCAGTATTTT. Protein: CASNRGEDTDTQYF.

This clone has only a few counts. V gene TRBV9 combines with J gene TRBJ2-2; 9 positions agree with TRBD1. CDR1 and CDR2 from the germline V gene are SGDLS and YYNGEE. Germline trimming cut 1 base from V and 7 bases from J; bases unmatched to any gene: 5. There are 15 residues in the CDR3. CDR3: CASSVTGGADGELFF. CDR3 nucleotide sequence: TGTGCCAGCAGCGTAACAGGGGGCGCGGACGGGGAGCTGTTTTTT.

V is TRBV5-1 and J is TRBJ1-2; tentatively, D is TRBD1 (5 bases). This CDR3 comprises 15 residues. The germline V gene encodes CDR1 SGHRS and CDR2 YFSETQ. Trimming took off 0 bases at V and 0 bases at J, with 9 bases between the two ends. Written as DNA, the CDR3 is TGCGCCAGCAGCTTGGATCGGGACTCTAACTATGGCTACACCTTC. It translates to CASSLDRDSNYGYTF.

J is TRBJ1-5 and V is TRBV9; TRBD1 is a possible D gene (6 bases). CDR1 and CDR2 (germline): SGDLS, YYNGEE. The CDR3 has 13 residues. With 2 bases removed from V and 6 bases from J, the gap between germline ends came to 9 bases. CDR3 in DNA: TGTGCCAGCAGCGTTGGGGGCGGTCAGCCCCAGCATTTT. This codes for CASSVGGGQPQHF.

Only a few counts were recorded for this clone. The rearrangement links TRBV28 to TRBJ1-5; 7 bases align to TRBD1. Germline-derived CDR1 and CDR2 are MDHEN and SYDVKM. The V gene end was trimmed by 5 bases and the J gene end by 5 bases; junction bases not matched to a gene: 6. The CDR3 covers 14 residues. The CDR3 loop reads CASSLDREDQPQHF. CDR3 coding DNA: TGTGCCAGCAGTCTCGACAGGGAGGATCAGCCCCAGCATTTT. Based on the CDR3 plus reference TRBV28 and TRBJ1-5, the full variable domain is DVKVTQSSRYLVKRTGEKVFLECVQDMDHENMFWYRQDPGLGLRLIYFSYDVKMKEKGDIPEGYSVSREKKERFSLILESASTNQTSMYLCASSLDREDQPQHFGDGTRLSIL.

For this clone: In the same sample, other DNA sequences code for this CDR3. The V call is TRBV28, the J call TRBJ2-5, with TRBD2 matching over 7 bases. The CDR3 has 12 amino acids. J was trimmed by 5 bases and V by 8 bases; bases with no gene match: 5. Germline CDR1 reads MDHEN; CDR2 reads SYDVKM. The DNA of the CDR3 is TGTGCCAGCCGGGACTATCGTGAGACCCAGTACTTC. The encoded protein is CASRDYRETQYF. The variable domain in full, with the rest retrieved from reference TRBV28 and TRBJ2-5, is DVKVTQSSRYLVKRTGEKVFLECVQDMDHENMFWYRQDPGLGLRLIYFSYDVKMKEKGDIPEGYSVSREKKERFSLILESASTNQTSMYLCASRDYRETQYFGPGTRLLVL.

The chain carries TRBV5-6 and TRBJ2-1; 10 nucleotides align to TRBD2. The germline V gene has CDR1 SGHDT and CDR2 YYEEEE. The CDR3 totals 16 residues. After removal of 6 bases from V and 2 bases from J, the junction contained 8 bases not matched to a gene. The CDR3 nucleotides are TGTGCCAGCATCCCGTCGCTAGCGGGGGCCTACAATGAGCAGTTCTTC. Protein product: CASIPSLAGAYNEQFF.

CDR3 protein: CASSFGLEETQYF. CDR3 in DNA: TGTGCCAGCAGTTTCGGACTAGAAGAGACCCAGTACTTC. This chain links TRBV6-2 or TRBV6-3 with TRBJ2-5, with TRBD2 identical over 7 bases. Germline CDR1 reads MNHEY; CDR2 reads SVGEGT. The CDR3 is 13 amino acids. V gave up 4 bases and J gave up 3 bases; unmatched junction bases: 2.

CDR3 in amino acids: CASSTRQGVDYTEAFF. CDR3 nucleotides: TGTGCCAGTAGTACTCGACAGGGAGTAGACTACACTGAAGCTTTCTTT. J is TRBJ1-1 and V is TRBV19; 7 bases match TRBD1. Germline V CDR1 and CDR2: LNHDA, SQIVND (reference sequence). This CDR3 spans 16 amino acids. The J segment lost 3 bases and the V segment lost 4 bases, leaving 11 bases of the junction unmatched.

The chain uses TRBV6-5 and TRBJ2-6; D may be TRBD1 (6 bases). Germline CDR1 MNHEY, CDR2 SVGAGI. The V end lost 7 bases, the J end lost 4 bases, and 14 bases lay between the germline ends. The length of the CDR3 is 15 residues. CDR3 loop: CASTTTGSGANVLTF. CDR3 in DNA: TGTGCCAGCACCACCACAGGGAGCGGGGCCAACGTCCTGACTTTC.

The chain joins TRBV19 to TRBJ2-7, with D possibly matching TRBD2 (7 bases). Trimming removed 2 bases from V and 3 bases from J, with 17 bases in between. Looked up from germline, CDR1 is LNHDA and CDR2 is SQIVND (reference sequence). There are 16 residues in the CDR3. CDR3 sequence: CASSITPGGGGYEQYF. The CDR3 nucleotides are TGTGCCAGTAGTATAACCCCCGGGGGAGGGGGCTACGAGCAGTACTTC. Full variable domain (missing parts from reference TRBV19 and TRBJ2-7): DGGITQSPKYLFRKEGQNVTLSCEQNLNHDAMYWYRQDPGQGLRLIYYSQIVNDFQKGDIAEGYSVSREKKESFPLTVTSAQKNPTAFYLCASSITPGGGGYEQYFGPGTRLTVT.

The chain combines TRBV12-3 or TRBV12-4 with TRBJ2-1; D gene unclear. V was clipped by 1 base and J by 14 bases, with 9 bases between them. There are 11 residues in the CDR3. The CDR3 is CASSLGMTEFF. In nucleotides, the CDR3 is TGTGCCAGCAGTTTAGGCATGACTGAGTTCTTC.

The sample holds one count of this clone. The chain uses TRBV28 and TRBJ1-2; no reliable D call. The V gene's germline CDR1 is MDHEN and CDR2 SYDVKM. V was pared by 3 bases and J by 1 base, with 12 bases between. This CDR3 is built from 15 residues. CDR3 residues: CASSLSGGNNYGYTF. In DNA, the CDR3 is TGTGCCAGCAGTTTGAGTGGAGGTAATAACTATGGCTACACCTTC.